This T cell receptor beta chain was captured by sequencing in a study of Graves' ophthalmopathy and Graves' hyperthyroidism. Amplifying from RNA transcripts, the study obtained TCR beta CDR3 regions. HTBI primers were used in a first-round RT-PCR, which preceded a second-round multiplex PCR. In TCRdb, the multiplex PCR reads were re-called with MiXCR into one record per CDR3 protein. The sample carries over a million distinct CDR3 sequences, 35% to 40% recorded once. This clonotype was picked up many times. This receptor was obtained from an adult man with Graves' hyperthyroidism. The specimen sequenced was peripheral blood or thyroid tissue (not recorded which).

DNA of the CDR3: TGTGCCAGCAGCGCCGGTAGCGTAGGCACTGAAGCTTTCTTT. Amino acids: CASSAGSVGTEAFF. V is TRBV9 and J is TRBJ1-1; D is unclear. Germline V gene data show CDR1 as SGDLS and CDR2 as YYNGEE. The CDR3 is 14 amino acids. Deletions cut 3 bases from V and 4 bases from J, with 13 bases between. Complete variable domain (other parts from reference TRBV9 and TRBJ1-1): DSGVTQTPKHLITATGQRVTLRCSPRSGDLSVYWYQQSLDQGLQFLIQYYNGEERAKGNILERFSAQQFPDLHSELNLSSLELGDSALYFCASSAGSVGTEAFFGQGTRLTVV.